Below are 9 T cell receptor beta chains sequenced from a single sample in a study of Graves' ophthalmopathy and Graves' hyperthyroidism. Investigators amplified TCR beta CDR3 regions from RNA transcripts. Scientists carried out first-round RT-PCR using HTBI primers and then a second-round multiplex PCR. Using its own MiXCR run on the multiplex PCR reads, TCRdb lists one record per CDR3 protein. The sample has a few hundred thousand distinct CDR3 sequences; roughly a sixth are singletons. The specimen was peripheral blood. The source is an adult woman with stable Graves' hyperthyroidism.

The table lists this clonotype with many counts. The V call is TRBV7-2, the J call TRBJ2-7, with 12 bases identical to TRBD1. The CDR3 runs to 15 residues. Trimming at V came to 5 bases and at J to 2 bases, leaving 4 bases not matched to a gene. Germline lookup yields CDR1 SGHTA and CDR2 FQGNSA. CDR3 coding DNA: TGTGCCAGCAGCGTCGGGACAGGGGGCACCTACGAGCAGTACTTC. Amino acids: CASSVGTGGTYEQYF.

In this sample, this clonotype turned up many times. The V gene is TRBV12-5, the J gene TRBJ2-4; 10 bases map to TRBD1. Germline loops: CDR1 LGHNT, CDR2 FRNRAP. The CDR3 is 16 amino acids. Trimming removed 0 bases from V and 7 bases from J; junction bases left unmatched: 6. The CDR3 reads CASGLVLGQGNNIQYF. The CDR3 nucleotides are TGTGCTAGTGGTTTGGTATTGGGACAGGGGAACAACATTCAGTACTTC.

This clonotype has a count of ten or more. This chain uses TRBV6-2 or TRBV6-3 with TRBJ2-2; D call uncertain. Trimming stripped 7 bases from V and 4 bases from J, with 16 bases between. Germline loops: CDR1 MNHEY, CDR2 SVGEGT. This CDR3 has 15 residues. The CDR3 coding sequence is TGTGCCAGCACCAACTCACTACACGGCACCGGGGAGCTGTTTTTT. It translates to CASTNSLHGTGELFF.

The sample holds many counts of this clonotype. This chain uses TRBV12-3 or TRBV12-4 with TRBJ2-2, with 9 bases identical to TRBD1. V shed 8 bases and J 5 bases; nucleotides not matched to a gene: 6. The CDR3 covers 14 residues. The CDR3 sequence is CASQQGAGTGELFF. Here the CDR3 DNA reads TGTGCCAGCCAACAGGGGGCGGGTACCGGGGAGCTGTTTTTT.

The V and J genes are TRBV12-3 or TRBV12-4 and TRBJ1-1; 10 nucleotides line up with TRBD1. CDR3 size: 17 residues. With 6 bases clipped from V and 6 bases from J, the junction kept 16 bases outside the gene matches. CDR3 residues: CASSLGRTGGTTAEAFF. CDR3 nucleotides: TGTGCCAGCAGCCTGGGGCGGACAGGGGGTACGACAGCTGAAGCTTTCTTT.

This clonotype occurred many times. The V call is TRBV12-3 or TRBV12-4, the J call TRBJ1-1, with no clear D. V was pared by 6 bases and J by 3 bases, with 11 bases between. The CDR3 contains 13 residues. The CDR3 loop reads CASSPVVDTEAFF. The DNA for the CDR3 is TGTGCCAGCAGCCCGGTTGTGGACACTGAAGCTTTCTTT.

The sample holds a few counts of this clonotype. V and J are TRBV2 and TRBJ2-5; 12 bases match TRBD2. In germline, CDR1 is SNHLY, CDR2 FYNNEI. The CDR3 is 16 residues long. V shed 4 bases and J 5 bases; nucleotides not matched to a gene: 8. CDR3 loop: CASSVLAGGLRETQYF. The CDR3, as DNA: TGTGCCAGCAGTGTTCTAGCGGGGGGGCTACGGGAGACCCAGTACTTC.

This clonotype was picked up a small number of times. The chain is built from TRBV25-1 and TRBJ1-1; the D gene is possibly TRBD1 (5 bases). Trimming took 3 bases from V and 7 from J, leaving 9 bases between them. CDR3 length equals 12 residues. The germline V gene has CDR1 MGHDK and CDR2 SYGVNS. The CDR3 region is CASSDRGGEAFF. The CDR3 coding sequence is TGTGCCAGCAGTGATAGGGGTGGTGAAGCTTTCTTT.

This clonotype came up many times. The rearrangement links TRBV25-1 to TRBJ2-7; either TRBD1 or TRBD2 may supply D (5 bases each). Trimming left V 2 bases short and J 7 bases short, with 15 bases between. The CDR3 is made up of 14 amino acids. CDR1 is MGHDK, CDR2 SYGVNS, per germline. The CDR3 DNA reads TGTGCCAGCAGTGAAGCGAGGGGCTTGGGGGAGCAGTACTTC. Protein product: CASSEARGLGEQYF.